Listed below are T cell receptor beta chains from one sample, sequenced in a study of cytomegalovirus exposure and HLA in healthy donors. Profiled with immunoSEQ multiplex PCR; TCRdb holds only in-frame clones, not every one. Of over 150,000 clones detected, approximately 77% appear once; the ten largest clones hold 2.2%. Sequenced: PBMCs. The receptors originated from a man in his fifties in good health and CMV-seropositive. Each CDR3 is given with its conserved first and last residue. Each record gives: J gene, clone size, V gene, D gene, CDR3 protein, CDR3 DNA. The D gene is left open where the match is weak. Rows give clone size only sometimes, using once, few, many, or a class for an expanded clone.

>TRBJ2-2|NA|TRBV25-1|TRBD1
CASSVRGPAGELFF
TGTGCCAGCAGTGTCAGGGGGCCAGCCGGGGAGCTGTTTTTT
>TRBJ2-7|NA|TRBV18|NA
CASSPISSEPYEQYF
TGTGCCAGCTCACCAATCTCTAGCGAACCCTACGAGCAGTACTTC
>TRBJ1-2|NA|TRBV7-2|NA
CASSLMGLGGYTF
TGTGCCAGCAGCCTCATGGGGCTCGGGGGCTACACCTTC
>TRBJ2-7|NA|TRBV10-3|NA
CAISADRTYEQYF
TGTGCCATCAGTGCAGACAGAACCTACGAGCAGTACTTC
>TRBJ2-2|few|TRBV2|TRBD1
CASSGDSFSGELFF
TGTGCCAGCAGTGGGGACAGTTTTTCCGGGGAGCTGTTTTTT
>TRBJ1-3|NA|TRBV12-5|NA
CASGCHSRGNTIYF
TGTGCTAGTGGTTGCCACTCAAGAGGAAACACCATATATTTT
>TRBJ1-2|NA|TRBV9|NA
CASSVGQADYGYTF
TGTGCCAGCAGCGTAGGGCAGGCTGACTATGGCTACACCTTC
>TRBJ1-2|NA|TRBV4-3|NA
CASSQDLTGLGYTF
TGCGCCAGCAGCCAAGATCTTACAGGGCTCGGCTACACCTTC
>TRBJ2-1|once|TRBV10-3|NA
CAISESAGGNEQFF
TGTGCCATCAGTGAGTCCGCAGGGGGGAATGAGCAGTTCTTC
>TRBJ2-3|NA|TRBV6-4|TRBD2
CASSGLAGGTDTQYF
TGTGCCAGCAGTGGACTAGCGGGGGGCACAGATACGCAGTATTTT
>TRBJ2-3|NA|TRBV25-1|NA
CASSEYRLATTDTQYF
TGTGCCAGCAGTGAATATAGGCTAGCTACCACAGATACGCAGTATTTT
>TRBJ2-7|NA|TRBV2|TRBD2
CASIERLAGPYEQYF
TGTGCCAGCATCGAGAGGCTAGCGGGGCCCTACGAGCAGTACTTC
>TRBJ2-7|NA|TRBV4-1|TRBD1
CASSQRGDSGGSYEQYF
TGCGCCAGCAGCCAGCGTGGGGACAGCGGTGGATCCTACGAGCAGTACTTC
>TRBJ2-1|NA|TRBV5-1|TRBD2
CASSPTSVTYNEQFF
TGCGCCAGCAGCCCAACTAGCGTTACCTACAATGAGCAGTTCTTC
>TRBJ2-2|few|TRBV4-3|NA
CASSQEEGNTGELFF
TGCGCCAGCAGCCAAGAAGAGGGAAACACCGGGGAGCTGTTTTTT
>TRBJ1-1|NA|TRBV10-3|NA
CAISRPGETEAFF
TGTGCCATCAGCCGCCCCGGAGAAACTGAAGCTTTCTTT